This entry lists 22 T cell receptor beta chains sequenced from one sample in a study of molecular identifiers for immune sequencing clone quantification. TCRdb passed the PCR reads through MiXCR, listing each CDR3 protein once. The sample contains approximately 9,800 distinct CDR3 sequences, 15% to 20% of which appear only once. The sample comprised naive CD8+ T cells from blood, with Jurkat cell RNA spiked in. The subset: FACS-sorted CD8+CD4-CCR7+CD45RA+ naive T cells. These receptors were taken from a human donor in good health. Some libraries in this study had Jurkat cell RNA spiked in.

In its sample, this clonotype is medium-sized. The chain uses TRBV2 and TRBJ2-3, with TRBD1 identical over 10 bases. The V gene end was trimmed by 0 bases and the J gene end by 5 bases; junction bases not matched to a gene: 5. CDR1 is SNHLY, CDR2 FYNNEI, per germline. The CDR3 sequence is 16 residues long. In nucleotides, the CDR3 is TGTGCCAGCAGTGAAGCGGGACAGGGGCTACAAGATACGCAGTATTTT. It is translated as CASSEAGQGLQDTQYF.

This clonotype was picked up many times. The chain recombines TRBV5-8 with TRBJ1-1; the D gene is possibly TRBD1 (5 bases). The CDR3 length is 16 residues. Germline CDR1 reads SGHTS; CDR2 reads YDEGEE. V was pared by 4 bases and J by 0 bases, with 16 bases between. This chain's CDR3 is CASSRRGAGMNTEAFF. Here the CDR3 DNA reads TGTGCCAGCAGCCGCCGTGGGGCTGGGATGAACACTGAAGCTTTCTTT.

With regard to this clonotype: It may be a read error: a sequence one base away is much more abundant. The CDR3 here is CASSSIIAGWLGDTQYF. In DNA form, the CDR3 reads TGTGCCAGCAGTTCCATTATAGCGGGATGGCTAGGAGATACGCAGTATTTT. The V gene is TRBV27, the J gene TRBJ2-3; 8 nucleotides align to TRBD2. V was pared by 4 bases and J by 5 bases, with 14 bases of the junction left unmatched. The CDR3 totals 17 residues. CDR1 is MNHEY and CDR2 is SMNVEV in the germline V gene (reference sequence).

This clonotype was counted many times. The chain has TRBV12-5 and TRBJ1-2, with D possibly matching TRBD1 (6 bases). The germline CDR1 and CDR2 sequences are LGHNT and FRNRAP. Trimming stripped 5 bases from V and 5 bases from J, with 15 bases between. The CDR3 runs 14 residues. CDR3 bases: TGTGCTAGTGGTCTCCCGGGGGCGAGGTATGGCTACACCTTC. Protein: CASGLPGARYGYTF.

Relative to its sample, this clonotype is medium-sized (0.01 to 0.1%). The chain employs TRBV7-2 and TRBJ2-5, with D hard to call. The germline gives CDR1 SGHTA, CDR2 FQGNSA. With 2 bases removed from V and 1 base from J, the gap between germline ends came to 17 bases. The CDR3 runs 17 residues. The CDR3 sequence: CASSLWLELTAQETQYF. The CDR3 DNA reads as TGTGCCAGCAGCTTATGGTTAGAGTTAACGGCCCAAGAGACCCAGTACTTC.

Remarks on this clonotype: A much more abundant neighbour one base away suggests this may be a read error. The rearrangement joins TRBV5-3 to TRBJ2-7, with 7 nucleotides matching TRBD2. TRBV5-3 is designated an ORF whose function remains uncertain. The CDR3 spans 15 residues. The V and J ends lost 10 bases and 2 bases, in that order; junction bases with no gene match: 15. CDR3: CAGSFAPGGAYEQYF. The DNA for the CDR3 is TGTGCCGGCAGCTTTGCCCCGGGAGGAGCCTACGAGCAGTACTTC.

This chain connects TRBV7-9 to TRBJ2-7, with a possible D match to TRBD1 (5 bases). The ends were cut back, 5 bases at V and 1 base at J, with 12 bases in the middle. Germline V CDR1 and CDR2: SEHNR, FQNEAQ (reference sequence). The CDR3 covers 14 residues. The CDR3 loop reads CASSPTEQSYEQYF. CDR3 bases: TGTGCCAGCAGCCCGACAGAGCAATCCTACGAGCAGTACTTC.

At least ten counts were recorded for this clonotype. This sequence joins TRBV12-3 or TRBV12-4 and TRBJ2-2; D is unclear. The CDR3 sequence is 17 residues long. V lost 3 bases to trimming and J lost 0 bases, with 14 bases between them. CDR3 nucleotides: TGTGCCAGCAGTTTCAGCATCCACCAACCGAACACCGGGGAGCTGTTTTTT. Translation gives CASSFSIHQPNTGELFF.

This clonotype was counted at least ten times. The chain joins TRBV28 to TRBJ1-2, with 9 bases matching TRBD1. The CDR3 length is 14 residues. J lost 5 bases, V lost 8 bases, and 9 bases had no gene match. Germline values: CDR1 MDHEN, CDR2 SYDVKM. The CDR3 is CASGRDRDKYGYTF. The CDR3 DNA sequence: TGTGCCAGCGGAAGGGACAGGGATAAGTATGGCTACACCTTC.

In this sample, this clonotype turned up a few times. The chain combines TRBV18 with TRBJ1-5; 7 nucleotides agree with TRBD1. The V gene's germline CDR1 is KGHSH and CDR2 LQKENI. V shed 3 bases, J shed 6 bases, and the junction held 17 bases outside the gene matches. This CDR3 has 18 residues. This CDR3 is CASSPYDDPDRPSQPQHF. The CDR3 region has the DNA TGTGCCAGCTCACCTTATGACGACCCGGACAGGCCATCTCAGCCCCAGCATTTT.

This clonotype was counted only a few times. This sequence joins TRBV5-6 and TRBJ1-6; the D gene is possibly TRBD1 (5 bases). The CDR3 extends over 14 amino acids. Trimming cost V 3 bases and J 7 bases, with 11 bases left between them. Germline V gene data show CDR1 as SGHDT and CDR2 as YYEEEE. The chain's CDR3 is CASSSGTLNSPLHF. CDR3 coding DNA: TGTGCCAGCAGCTCGGGGACCTTGAATTCACCCCTCCACTTT.

With respect to this clonotype: A much larger clone lies one base from this, so it may be a read error. The chain uses TRBV4-2 and TRBJ2-1; D possibly corresponds to TRBD1 (5 bases). The germline gives CDR1 LGHNA, CDR2 YNFKEQ. Trimming took off 3 bases at V and 3 bases at J, with 12 bases between the two ends. The CDR3 spans 15 residues. The CDR3 loop is CASSHEQDHYNEQFF. CDR3 nucleotide sequence: TGTGCCAGCAGCCATGAACAGGACCACTACAATGAGCAGTTCTTC.

This clonotype was detected a few times. The rearrangement joins TRBV9 to TRBJ2-1; 7 bases map to TRBD1. This CDR3 is 13 amino acids long. Germline V gene sequence: CDR1 SGDLS, CDR2 YYNGEE. With V trimmed by 4 bases and J by 9 bases, 7 bases remained unmatched. The CDR3: CASSTTGYGEQFF. DNA of the CDR3: TGTGCCAGCAGCACGACAGGGTATGGTGAGCAGTTCTTC.

This clonotype is medium-sized within its sample. This chain connects TRBV6-2 or TRBV6-3 to TRBJ1-1; TRBD1 agrees at 7 bases. In germline, CDR1 is MNHEY, CDR2 SVGEGT. The CDR3 runs to 18 residues. Germline trimming cut 4 bases from V and 4 bases from J; bases unmatched to any gene: 18. Written as DNA, the CDR3 is TGTGCCAGCAGTTTCCATGACAGGGAGTGGGGGTACGGCACTGAAGCTTTCTTT. Protein sequence: CASSFHDREWGYGTEAFF.

This clonotype was detected ten times or more. The V and J genes are TRBV11-1 and TRBJ2-5; D gene ambiguous. Trimming took 1 base from V and 1 from J, leaving 13 bases between them. Germline lookup yields CDR1 SGHAT and CDR2 FQDESV (reference sequence). The CDR3 is 16 amino acids. The CDR3 DNA reads as TGTGCCAGCAGCTTAGTAGCTGGACGGGCCCAAGAGACCCAGTACTTC. Its translation: CASSLVAGRAQETQYF.

This clonotype was seen at least ten times. V gene TRBV7-9 combines with J gene TRBJ2-7; 9 nucleotides line up with TRBD2. The V and J ends lost 4 bases and 5 bases, in that order; junction bases with no gene match: 3. The germline gives CDR1 SEHNR, CDR2 FQNEAQ (reference sequence). This CDR3 contains 13 residues. CDR3 DNA: TGTGCCAGCAGCTCGGGACTAGCCGACGAGCAGTACTTC. Encoded protein: CASSSGLADEQYF.

The chain recombines TRBV27 with TRBJ2-1; D is uncertain. Trimming removed 10 bases from V and 6 bases from J, with 10 bases in between. CDR3 length equals 11 residues. Germline CDR1 MNHEY, CDR2 SMNVEV (reference sequence). The CDR3 loop reads CATYFGNEQFF. CDR3 DNA: TGTGCCACCTACTTTGGCAATGAGCAGTTCTTC.

This clonotype is medium-sized within its sample. The V and J genes are TRBV10-3 and TRBJ2-3, with D possibly TRBD2 on 5 matching bases. V dropped 3 bases and J dropped 4 bases, with 20 bases sitting between them. The CDR3 runs to 17 residues. In germline, CDR1 is ENHRY, CDR2 SYGVKD. CDR3 region: CAISDSLDRISADTQYF. In nucleotides, the CDR3 is TGTGCCATCAGTGACTCCCTGGACCGGATTAGCGCAGATACGCAGTATTTT.

The rearrangement joins TRBV12-3 or TRBV12-4 to TRBJ2-7, with D unresolved. Deletions cut 5 bases from V and 5 bases from J, with 10 bases between. The length of the CDR3 is 12 residues. The CDR3 sequence: CASSPNYHEQYF. The DNA of the CDR3 is TGTGCCAGCAGTCCCAATTACCACGAGCAGTACTTC.

The J gene is TRBJ2-1, the V gene TRBV9; D not resolved. V was clipped by 1 base and J by 5 bases, with 7 bases between them. The germline gives CDR1 SGDLS, CDR2 YYNGEE. CDR3 size: 13 residues. The CDR3 DNA is TGTGCCAGCAGCGTAATCCCAGACAATGAGCAGTTCTTC. It specifies CASSVIPDNEQFF.

By frequency in the sample, this clonotype is medium-sized. The chain recombines TRBV7-6 with TRBJ2-5; D gene ambiguous. Per germline, CDR1 SGHVS and CDR2 FNYEAQ. Between the trimmed V and J ends, which lost 1 base and 3 bases, there was a span of 15 bases. CDR3 length equals 16 residues. CDR3: CASSLVYMAVEETQYF. In DNA form, the CDR3 reads TGTGCCAGCAGCTTAGTGTATATGGCAGTAGAAGAGACCCAGTACTTC.

For this clonotype: Being one base from a much bigger clone, this may be a read error. This chain uses TRBV19 with TRBJ2-1; D call uncertain. V lost 3 bases to trimming and J lost 8 bases, with 11 bases between them. This CDR3 region has 13 residues. From germline, CDR1 is LNHDA and CDR2 SQIVND (reference sequence). CDR3 sequence: CASSMALPYEQFF. CDR3 nucleotide sequence: TGTGCCAGTAGTATGGCCCTTCCGTATGAGCAGTTCTTC.